This section outlines one TCR beta chain sequence together with its context. This receptor's antigen is unknown. Base qualities are not provided; no much larger clone lies one nucleotide away. These data originate in a study of blood T cells in healthy people across ages (dated by TCRdb to the mid-2010s). With respect to the entire study: Template switching captured roughly one uniquely barcoded TCR beta cDNA molecule per two T cells in model experiments. To track age-related changes in TCR beta repertoire diversity, the study relied on deep sequencing normalized with unique cDNA molecular identifiers. Donors were grouped into four age groups: young (average 16 years), middle-aged (less than 40), aged (62) and long-lived (approximately 81). To avoid experimental bias, donors of different ages were randomly spread across the sequencing lanes. Using the same blood draw, the study looked at two additional independent replicas of 1 million unique cDNA reads for two donors, one aged 18 to 30 and the other aged 80 or older.

Points the paper makes about the study in general: Because profiling used bulk unsorted PBMCs, naive and antigen-experienced compartments could not be compared conclusively. The long-lived group showed more naive CD4+ T cells, fewer expanded clones and increased TCR diversity than the aged group, suggesting age selection. Total diversity estimates from one million sequenced T cells were considered lower bounds and underestimates. As age increased, observed TCR beta diversity per million T cells dropped in a roughly linear way, and a significant reduction was already evident by age about 40. Because the CMV infection status of the donors was unknown, age-related changes in expanded clonotypes may potentially have been confounded. A strong correlation was found between observed TCR beta diversity and the percentage of naive T cells measured by flow cytometry.

Systemically healthy Caucasian individuals from Russia, 35 to 50 in total and aged about 6 to 90 years, were included as donors. Approximately 9.7 milliliters of peripheral blood were drawn from each donor into EDTA-treated Vacutainer tubes. Ficoll-Paque density-gradient centrifugation was used to isolate PBMCs, with at least 7 million per sample. Total RNA, at least 6 micrograms per sample, was extracted from PBMCs with Trizol reagent. For every donor, flow cytometry on a PBMC aliquot measured the percentage of naive CD45RAhigh/CD27high T cells. The germline V gene supplies CDR1 SGHRS and CDR2 YFSETQ. Cut back by 3 bases and 8 bases, the V and J ends lie 21 bases apart. The CDR3 goes from the cysteine to the phenylalanine over 16 residues. The entry retains the CDR3 DNA only, 48 bases that are in frame from base 1. The library came from 5' RACE. Sequencing used an Illumina HiSeq 2500. A second PCR of roughly 7 to 11 cycles was run with a J-beta primer mix and a sample-barcoded 5' primer. A template-switch 5' adaptor carrying 12 random nucleotides introduced a unique molecular identifier onto each TCR beta cDNA molecule. Each sample yielded at least 2.5 million CDR3-containing paired-end reads. All of the RNA was converted into first-strand cDNA using the Mint cDNA synthesis kit, with a TRBC-specific oligonucleotide serving as the primer. Following uracil-DNA glycosylase treatment, all cDNA underwent a first 18-cycle PCR with the universal primers M1SS and BC2_uni_R. On the authors' methods: Normalization of each sample was performed by random selection of 1 million high-quality reads, each carrying a distinct molecular identifier. Instead of being binned into consensus sequences, reads that shared molecular identifiers were thrown out. MiTCR, run with a Q25 quality threshold and the strictest error-elimination algorithm, handled CDR3 identification, clonotype clustering and error correction. A nonparametric unseen species model with Euler transformation was used to estimate lower-bound total TCR beta diversity. The public reads were run again by TCRdb, first through fastp at Q25 and then through MiXCR, and only productive beta chains were kept. Under each unique CDR3 protein, matching rows form one entry showing the most common genes and DNA. Here the V and J calls rest on TCRdb's processing, not on the authors' analysis. The sample table contains about 780,000 distinct CDR3 sequences; only one count was recorded for around 50% of them. The top ten clonotypes cover roughly 20% of the sample.

The chain uses TRBV5-1 and TRBJ2-1, with TRBD2 perhaps the D gene, on 6 matching bases. The receptor was isolated from an elderly man in good health. Sequenced material: blood. Here the CDR3 is given as CASSSGAGIYSDEQFF. The DNA sequence follows: TGCGCCAGCAGCTCTGGGGCGGGGATTTATTCAGATGAGCAGTTCTTC.